This T cell receptor (beta chain) originates from a study of T cells after yellow fever vaccination. They built TCR cDNA with 5'RACE template switching, a step that put in a universal primer site and UMIs. TCRdb independently ran MiXCR on the 5' RACE reads; one entry per CDR3 protein. The sample holds about 230,000 distinct CDR3 sequences, 6% to 8% seen once. General study results and limits: Weaker, the secondary response had a peak occurring faster, on day 5 versus 15. Reappearance after the booster was seen for most primary-vaccination clones, at 95% to 98% CD4 and roughly 90% CD8. There was a possibility that FACS-sorted repertoires contained abundant clonotypes contaminating from the bulk population.

This CDR3 spans 13 amino acids. V lost 3 bases and J 3 bases, leaving 8 bases between the germline ends. This clonotype was seen many times. Its cognate antigen is unknown. The rearrangement links TRBV12-3 or TRBV12-4 to TRBJ1-1, with D perhaps TRBD1 (6 bases). The specimen was CD4+ T cells sorted from PBMCs, collected on the day of the yellow fever booster vaccination. The TCR sequence derives from a man aged 25 to 40 who received the YFV17D yellow fever vaccine. CDR3 protein: CASSFNRDTEAFF. Written as DNA, the CDR3 is TGTGCCAGCAGTTTTAACAGGGACACTGAAGCTTTCTTT.